The next 3 T cell receptor beta chains were all read from a single sample in a study of response to subunit inactivated influenza vaccine. From the RT-PCR reads, TCRdb called clonotypes with MiXCR, one entry per CDR3 protein. The sample lists over 650,000 distinct CDR3 sequences, about 18% seen once, with approximately 10% in the top ten. Here the sequenced sample was PBMCs from blood, taken roughly 5 days after vaccination. The receptors stem from a man aged 50 to 59 who received an inactivated influenza vaccine.

There are a few counts of this clonotype. The rearrangement joins TRBV6-2 or TRBV6-3 to TRBJ2-4; 8 nucleotides align to TRBD1. V lost 4 bases and J lost 1; bases outside the gene matches: 12. This CDR3 has 18 amino acids. Germline V gives CDR1 MNHEY, CDR2 SVGEGT. The CDR3 sequence is CASSSTSGRGPAKNIQYF. As DNA, the CDR3 is TGTGCCAGCAGTTCAACCTCAGGCAGGGGGCCGGCCAAAAACATTCAGTACTTC.

The chain couples TRBV6-1 to TRBJ1-4; D is unresolved. V gave up 6 bases and J gave up 0 bases, with 11 bases separating them. Germline lookup yields CDR1 MNHNS and CDR2 SASEGT. There are 15 residues in the CDR3. CDR3 residues: CASRPSRTTNEKLFF. CDR3 sequence (DNA): TGTGCCAGCAGACCCTCTAGGACAACTAATGAAAAACTGTTTTTT.

This chain joins TRBV12-3 or TRBV12-4 and TRBJ2-7; 9 positions agree with TRBD1. The CDR3 consists of 14 residues. Unmatched junction bases numbered 10, after V lost 8 bases and J lost 5 bases. Here the CDR3 DNA reads TGTGCCAGCCTAAGTACGGGACAGGGTAACGAGCAGTACTTC. The encoded protein is CASLSTGQGNEQYF.